This is a list of T cell receptor beta chains from one sample in a study of blood T cell repertoires in COVID-19. Sequencing used immunoSEQ multiplex PCR; TCRdb keeps in-frame clones, though not all of them. The profile covers about 75,000 clones, with 88% appearing a single time and roughly a fifth taken by the ten largest. The sequencing input was peripheral blood. Every receptor here comes from a human donor in a cohort sampled during active COVID-19. Each CDR3 is given without its conserved first and last residue.

j_call: TRBJ1-2; v_call: TRBV16; cdr3_aa: ASSRDRGLANYGYT
j_call: TRBJ1-4; v_call: TRBV27; cdr3_aa: ASSISRVEKLF
j_call: TRBJ2-7; v_call: TRBV6-5; cdr3_aa: ASSQGREQY
j_call: TRBJ1-1; v_call: TRBV18; cdr3_aa: ASSPDSMNTEAF
j_call: TRBJ2-1; v_call: TRBV18; cdr3_aa: ASSRDRDDEQF
j_call: TRBJ2-1; v_call: TRBV11-2; cdr3_aa: ASSAPGTTLGEQF
j_call: TRBJ2-2; v_call: TRBV2; cdr3_aa: ASSVLAGGRTGELF
j_call: TRBJ2-3; v_call: TRBV6-2/TRBV6-3; cdr3_aa: ASSRPSSGLLTDTQY
j_call: TRBJ2-7; v_call: TRBV6-6; cdr3_aa: ASSHPSGTGYEQY
j_call: TRBJ2-7; v_call: TRBV4-1; cdr3_aa: ASSQAPRTGGLYEQY
j_call: TRBJ1-2; v_call: TRBV7-9; cdr3_aa: ASIPPTNYGYT
j_call: TRBJ1-5; v_call: TRBV30; cdr3_aa: AWSRGHPNQPQH
j_call: TRBJ1-2; v_call: TRBV2; cdr3_aa: ASTRTESNYGYT
j_call: TRBJ1-2; v_call: TRBV11-2; cdr3_aa: ASSLPGSAGYT
j_call: TRBJ1-6; v_call: TRBV4-1; cdr3_aa: ASSLMSGQGYSPLH
j_call: TRBJ2-7; v_call: TRBV27; cdr3_aa: ASSLGDTTSYEQY
j_call: TRBJ2-3; v_call: TRBV9; cdr3_aa: ASSPTSGMKPDTQY
j_call: TRBJ2-7; v_call: TRBV6-2/TRBV6-3; cdr3_aa: ASSYSRAFIFYEQY
j_call: TRBJ2-5; v_call: TRBV11-2; cdr3_aa: ASSSWTSGRQETQY
j_call: TRBJ2-7; v_call: TRBV5-1; cdr3_aa: ASSSSGGRGEQY
j_call: TRBJ2-1; v_call: TRBV3-1/TRBV3-2; cdr3_aa: ASSQGLAGYNEQF
j_call: TRBJ1-2; v_call: TRBV28; cdr3_aa: ASSLGGTEFILGYT
j_call: TRBJ2-7; v_call: TRBV5-1; cdr3_aa: ASSGLAGELSYEQY
j_call: TRBJ2-1; v_call: TRBV5-4; cdr3_aa: ASSFGGPEQF
j_call: TRBJ2-5; v_call: TRBV15; cdr3_aa: ATSRGREETQY
j_call: TRBJ2-5; v_call: TRBV30; cdr3_aa: AWSGGGPETQY
j_call: TRBJ1-5; v_call: TRBV19; cdr3_aa: ASSIEGQGANQPQH
j_call: TRBJ2-7; v_call: TRBV24-1; cdr3_aa: ATSGGLGSPYEQY
j_call: TRBJ1-2; v_call: TRBV19; cdr3_aa: ASSTWQATINYGYT
j_call: TRBJ1-2; v_call: TRBV2; cdr3_aa: ASSTGTGDGYT
j_call: TRBJ2-3; v_call: TRBV3-1/TRBV3-2; cdr3_aa: ASSQDLLRQAPDTQY